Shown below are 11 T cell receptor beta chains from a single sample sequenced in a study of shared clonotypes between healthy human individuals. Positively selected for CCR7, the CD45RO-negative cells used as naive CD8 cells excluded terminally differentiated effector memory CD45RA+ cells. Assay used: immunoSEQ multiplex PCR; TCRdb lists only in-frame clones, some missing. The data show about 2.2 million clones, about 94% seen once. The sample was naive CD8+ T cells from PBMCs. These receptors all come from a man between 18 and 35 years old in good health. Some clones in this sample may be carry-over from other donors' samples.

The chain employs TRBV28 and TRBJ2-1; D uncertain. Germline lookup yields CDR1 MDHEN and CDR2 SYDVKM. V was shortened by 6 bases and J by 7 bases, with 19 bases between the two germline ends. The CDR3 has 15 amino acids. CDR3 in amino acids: CASSLLTGFENEQFF. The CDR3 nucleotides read TGTGCCAGCAGCCTTCTCACCGGTTTCGAGAATGAGCAGTTCTTC. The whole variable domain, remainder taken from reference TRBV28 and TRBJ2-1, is DVKVTQSSRYLVKRTGEKVFLECVQDMDHENMFWYRQDPGLGLRLIYFSYDVKMKEKGDIPEGYSVSREKKERFSLILESASTNQTSMYLCASSLLTGFENEQFFGPGTRLTVL.

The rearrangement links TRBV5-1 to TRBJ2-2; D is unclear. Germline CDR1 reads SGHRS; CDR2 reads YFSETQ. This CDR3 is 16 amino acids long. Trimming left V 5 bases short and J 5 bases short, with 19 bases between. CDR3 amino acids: CASRPPQVMGTGELFF. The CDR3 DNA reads TGCGCCAGCAGACCACCCCAGGTTATGGGGACCGGGGAGCTGTTTTTT.

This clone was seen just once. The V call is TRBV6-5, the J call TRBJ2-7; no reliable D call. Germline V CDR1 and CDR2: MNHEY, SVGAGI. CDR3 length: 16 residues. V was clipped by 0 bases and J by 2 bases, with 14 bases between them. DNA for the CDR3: TGTGCCAGCAGTTACTCCACCGGCGCATTCGCCTACGAGCAGTACTTC. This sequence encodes CASSYSTGAFAYEQYF.

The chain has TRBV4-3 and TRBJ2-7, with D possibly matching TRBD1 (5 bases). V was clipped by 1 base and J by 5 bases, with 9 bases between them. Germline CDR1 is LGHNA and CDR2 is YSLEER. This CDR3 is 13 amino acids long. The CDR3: CASSQAGFNEQYF. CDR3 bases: TGCGCCAGCAGCCAAGCAGGGTTTAACGAGCAGTACTTC.

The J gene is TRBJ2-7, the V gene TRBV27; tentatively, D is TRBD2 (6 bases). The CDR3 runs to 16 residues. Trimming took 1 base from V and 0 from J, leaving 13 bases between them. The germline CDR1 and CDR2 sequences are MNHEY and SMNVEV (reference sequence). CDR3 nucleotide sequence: TGTGCCAGCAGTTTATATCCCGACGGGAGCTCCTACGAGCAGTACTTC. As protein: CASSLYPDGSSYEQYF.

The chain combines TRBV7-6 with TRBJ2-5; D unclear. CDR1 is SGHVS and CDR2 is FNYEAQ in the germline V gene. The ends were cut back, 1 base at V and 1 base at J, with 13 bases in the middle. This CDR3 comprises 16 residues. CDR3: CASSLGGPRLQETQYF. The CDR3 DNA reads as TGTGCCAGCAGCTTAGGTGGGCCGCGACTCCAAGAGACCCAGTACTTC.

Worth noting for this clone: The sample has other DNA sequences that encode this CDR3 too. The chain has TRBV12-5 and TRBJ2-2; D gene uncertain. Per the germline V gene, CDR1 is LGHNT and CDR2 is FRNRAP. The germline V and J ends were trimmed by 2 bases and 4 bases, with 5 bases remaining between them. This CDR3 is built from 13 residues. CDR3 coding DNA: TGTGCTAGTGGTTTGCCCCTCACCGGGGAGCTGTTTTTT. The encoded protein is CASGLPLTGELFF.

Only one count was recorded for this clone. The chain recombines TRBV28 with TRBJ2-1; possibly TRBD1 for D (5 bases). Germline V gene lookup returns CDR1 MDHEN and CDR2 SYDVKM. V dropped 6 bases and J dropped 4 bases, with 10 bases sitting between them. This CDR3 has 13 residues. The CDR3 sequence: CASSGAGYNEQFF. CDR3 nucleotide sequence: TGTGCCAGCAGCGGTGCAGGGTACAATGAGCAGTTCTTC.

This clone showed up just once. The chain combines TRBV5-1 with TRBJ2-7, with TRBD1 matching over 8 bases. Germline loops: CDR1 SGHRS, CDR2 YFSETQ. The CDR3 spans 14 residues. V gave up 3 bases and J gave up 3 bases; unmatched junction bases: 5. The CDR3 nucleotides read TGCGCCAGCAGCTGGACAGGGTATGGCTACGAGCAGTACTTC. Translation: CASSWTGYGYEQYF.

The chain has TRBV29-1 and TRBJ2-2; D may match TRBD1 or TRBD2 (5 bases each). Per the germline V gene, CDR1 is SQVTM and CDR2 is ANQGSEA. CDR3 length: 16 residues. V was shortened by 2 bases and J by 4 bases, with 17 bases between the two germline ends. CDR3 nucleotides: TGCAGCGTTGAACGAGGTTGGCAGGGAGCCACCGGGGAGCTGTTTTTT. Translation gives CSVERGWQGATGELFF.

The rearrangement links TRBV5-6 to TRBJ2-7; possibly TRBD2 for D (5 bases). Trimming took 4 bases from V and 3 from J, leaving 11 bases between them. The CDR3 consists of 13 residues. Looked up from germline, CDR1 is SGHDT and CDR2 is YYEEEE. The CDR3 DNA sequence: TGTGCCAGCAGCCCGGCGGGCTACTACGAGCAGTACTTC. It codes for CASSPAGYYEQYF.